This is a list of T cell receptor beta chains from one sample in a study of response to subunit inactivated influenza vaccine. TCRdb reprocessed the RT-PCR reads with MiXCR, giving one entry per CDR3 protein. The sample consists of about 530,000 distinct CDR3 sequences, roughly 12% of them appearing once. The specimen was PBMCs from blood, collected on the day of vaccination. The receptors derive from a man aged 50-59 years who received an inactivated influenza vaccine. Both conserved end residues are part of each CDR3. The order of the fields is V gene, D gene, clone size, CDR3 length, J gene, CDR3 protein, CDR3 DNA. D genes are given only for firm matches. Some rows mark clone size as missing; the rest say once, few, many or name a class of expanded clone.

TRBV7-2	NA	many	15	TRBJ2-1	CASTKFERDYNEQFF	TGTGCCAGCACCAAATTTGAGCGAGATTACAATGAGCAGTTCTTC
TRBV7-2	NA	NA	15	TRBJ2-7	CASSPRPGGAYEQYF	TGTGCCAGCAGCCCAAGGCCAGGGGGGGCCTACGAGCAGTACTTC
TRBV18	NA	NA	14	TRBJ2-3	CASSPPALTDTQYF	TGTGCCAGCTCACCACCGGCGCTTACAGATACGCAGTATTTT
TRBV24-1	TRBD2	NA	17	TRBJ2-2	CATSDYGGRVGTGELFF	TGTGCCACCAGTGATTATGGCGGGAGGGTTGGCACCGGGGAGCTGTTTTTT
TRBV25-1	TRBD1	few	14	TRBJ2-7	CASSPDRGPYEQYF	TGTGCCAGCAGTCCAGACAGGGGGCCCTACGAGCAGTACTTC
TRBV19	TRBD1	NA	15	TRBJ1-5	CASKTGTANNQPQHF	TGTGCCAGTAAGACCGGGACAGCCAACAATCAGCCCCAGCATTTT
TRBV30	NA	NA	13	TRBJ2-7	CAWSVGETYEQYF	TGTGCCTGGAGTGTTGGGGAGACCTACGAGCAGTACTTC
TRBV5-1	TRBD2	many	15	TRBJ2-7	CASSVVAGKLYEQYF	TGCGCCAGCAGCGTGGTAGCGGGGAAACTCTACGAGCAGTACTTC
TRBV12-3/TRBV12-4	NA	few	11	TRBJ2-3	CASSFGVTQYF	TGTGCCAGCAGTTTCGGGGTGACGCAGTATTTT
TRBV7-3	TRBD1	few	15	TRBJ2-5	CASSLTGTGAETQYF	TGTGCCAGCAGCTTAACCGGGACAGGGGCAGAGACCCAGTACTTC
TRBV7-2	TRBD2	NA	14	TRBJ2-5	CASRLVAGEETQYF	TGTGCCAGCAGACTTGTAGCGGGAGAAGAGACCCAGTACTTC
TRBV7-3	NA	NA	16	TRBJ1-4	CASSLTLWRGNEKLFF	TGTGCCAGCAGCTTGACATTGTGGCGGGGGAATGAAAAACTGTTTTTT
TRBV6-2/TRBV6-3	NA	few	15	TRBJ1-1	CASSYSVTGNTEAFF	TGTGCCAGCAGTTACTCGGTGACAGGGAACACTGAAGCTTTCTTT
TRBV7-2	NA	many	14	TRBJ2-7	CASSLVARDYEQYF	TGTGCCAGCAGCTTAGTGGCACGAGACTACGAGCAGTACTTC
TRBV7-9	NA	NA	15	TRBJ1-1	CASSLMAGSNTEAFF	TGTGCCAGCAGCTTAATGGCAGGATCGAACACTGAAGCTTTCTTT
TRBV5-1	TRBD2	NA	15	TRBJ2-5	CASSPAGGAWETQYF	TGCGCCAGCAGCCCTGCGGGGGGGGCGTGGGAGACCCAGTACTTC
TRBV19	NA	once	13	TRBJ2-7	CASSGTYGFQQYF	TGTGCCAGTAGTGGCACGTATGGTTTCCAGCAGTACTTC
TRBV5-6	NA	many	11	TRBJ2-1	CASSWTNEQFF	TGTGCCAGCAGCTGGACCAATGAGCAGTTCTTC
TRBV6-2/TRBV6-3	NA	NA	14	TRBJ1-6	CASSQTIADSPLHF	TGTGCCAGCAGCCAGACGATAGCCGATTCACCCCTCCACTTT
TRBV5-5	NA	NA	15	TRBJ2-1	CASSRQGGAYNEQFF	TGTGCCAGCAGCCGGCAGGGGGGCGCCTACAATGAGCAGTTCTTC
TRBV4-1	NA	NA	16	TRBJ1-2	CASSRNREPGIYGYTF	TGCGCCAGCAGCCGCAACCGGGAACCCGGGATCTATGGCTACACCTTC
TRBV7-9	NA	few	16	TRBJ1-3	CASSLVSGGTGNTIYF	TGTGCCAGCAGCTTAGTTTCCGGGGGAACTGGAAACACCATATATTTT
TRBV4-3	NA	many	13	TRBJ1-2	CASSQEVSNGYTF	TGCGCCAGCAGCCAAGAAGTCTCTAATGGCTACACCTTC
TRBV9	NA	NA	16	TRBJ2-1	CASSSLVTAVLHEQFF	TGTGCCAGCAGCTCCTTGGTGACGGCGGTTCTCCATGAGCAGTTCTTC
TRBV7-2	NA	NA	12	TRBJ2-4	CASSSERDIQYF	TGTGCCAGCAGCTCGGAGCGGGACATTCAGTACTTC
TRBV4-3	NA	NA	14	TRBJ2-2	CASSQAGSYGELFF	TGCGCCAGCAGCCAAGCGGGGTCCTACGGGGAGCTGTTTTTT
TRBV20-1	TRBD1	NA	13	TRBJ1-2	CSASTGVNYGYTF	TGCAGTGCGAGTACAGGGGTGAACTATGGCTACACCTTC
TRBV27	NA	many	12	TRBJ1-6	CASSGENSPLHF	TGTGCCAGTTCAGGGGAAAATTCACCCCTCCACTTT
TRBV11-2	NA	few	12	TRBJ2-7	CASSSQVGERYF	TGTGCCAGCAGCTCCCAGGTGGGGGAGCGGTACTTC
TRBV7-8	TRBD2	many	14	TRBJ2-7	CASRRRGENGEQYF	TGTGCCAGCAGAAGACGGGGGGAGAATGGGGAGCAGTACTTC
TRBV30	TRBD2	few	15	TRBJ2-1	CAWSVPGGSFNEQFF	TGTGCCTGGAGTGTACCCGGCGGGAGCTTCAATGAGCAGTTCTTC
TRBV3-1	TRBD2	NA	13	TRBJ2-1	CASSRTSGGRQFF	TGTGCCAGCAGCCGGACTAGCGGGGGAAGGCAGTTCTTC
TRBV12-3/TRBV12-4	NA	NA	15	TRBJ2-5	CASSLAAGGEETQYF	TGTGCCAGCAGTTTAGCGGCCGGGGGAGAAGAGACCCAGTACTTC
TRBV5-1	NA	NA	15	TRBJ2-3	CASSIWTDSTDTQYF	TGCGCCAGCAGCATATGGACGGATAGCACAGATACGCAGTATTTT
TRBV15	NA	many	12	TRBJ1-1	CATSRDYQEAFF	TGTGCCACCAGCAGAGATTATCAGGAAGCTTTCTTT
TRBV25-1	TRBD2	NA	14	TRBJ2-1	CASSEWGGMNEQFF	TGTGCCAGCAGTGAATGGGGAGGGATGAATGAGCAGTTCTTC
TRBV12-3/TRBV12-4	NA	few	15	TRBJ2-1	CASRRGDSSYNEQFF	TGTGCCAGCAGACGGGGGGACAGCTCCTACAATGAGCAGTTCTTC
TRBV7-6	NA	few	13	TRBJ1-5	CASRVSPNQPQHF	TGTGCCAGCAGGGTCAGTCCCAATCAGCCCCAGCATTTT
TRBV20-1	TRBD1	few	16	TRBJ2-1	CSARLGTGVRRNEQFF	TGCAGTGCTAGACTCGGGACAGGGGTTAGAAGGAATGAGCAGTTCTTC
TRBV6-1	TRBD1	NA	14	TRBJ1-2	CASSTRDRGYGYTF	TGTGCCAGCAGTACCCGGGACAGGGGTTATGGCTACACCTTC
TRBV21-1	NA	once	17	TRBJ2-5	CASSSPGTGVGQETQYF	TGTGCCAGCAGCAGCCCCGGGACAGGGGTCGGCCAAGAGACCCAGTACTTC
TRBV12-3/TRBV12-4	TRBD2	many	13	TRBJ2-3	CASSSSGLADRDF	TGTGCCAGCAGTTCCTCGGGACTAGCGGACAGGGATTTT
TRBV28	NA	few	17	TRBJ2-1	CASSLLVGAIGWNEQFF	TGTGCCAGCAGTTTATTGGTTGGGGCGATCGGATGGAATGAGCAGTTCTTC
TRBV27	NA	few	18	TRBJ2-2	CASSPRLPQGLRNGELFF	TGTGCCAGCAGTCCCCGCCTTCCGCAGGGCCTACGGAACGGGGAGCTGTTTTTT
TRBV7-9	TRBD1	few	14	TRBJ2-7	CASSIGDSFNEQYF	TGTGCCAGCAGCATCGGGGACAGTTTTAACGAGCAGTACTTC
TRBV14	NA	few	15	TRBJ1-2	CASSQAPGRIYGYTF	TGTGCCAGCAGCCAAGCCCCGGGGCGCATCTATGGCTACACCTTC
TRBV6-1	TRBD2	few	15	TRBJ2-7	CASRPEVAGAYEQYF	TGTGCCAGCAGACCCGAGGTAGCGGGGGCCTACGAGCAGTACTTC
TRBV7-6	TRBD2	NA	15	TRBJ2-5	CASSTRGGAEETQYF	TGTGCCAGCAGCACTCGCGGGGGGGCAGAAGAGACCCAGTACTTC
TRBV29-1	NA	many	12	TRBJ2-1	CSVEVGYNEQFF	TGCAGCGTTGAGGTAGGATACAATGAGCAGTTCTTC
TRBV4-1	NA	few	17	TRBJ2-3	CASSQVGRGAGTDTQYF	TGCGCCAGCAGCCAAGTTGGACGGGGAGCAGGCACAGATACGCAGTATTTT
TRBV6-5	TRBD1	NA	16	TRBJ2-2	CASSLRTGGAAGELFF	TGTGCCAGCAGTTTGAGGACAGGGGGCGCCGCCGGGGAGCTGTTTTTT
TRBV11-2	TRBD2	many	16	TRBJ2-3	CASSLPTRLAADTQYF	TGTGCCAGCAGCTTACCTACGAGACTAGCGGCAGATACGCAGTATTTT
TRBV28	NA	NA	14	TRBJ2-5	CASRGRSYEETQYF	TGTGCCAGCAGGGGTCGTAGTTACGAAGAGACCCAGTACTTC
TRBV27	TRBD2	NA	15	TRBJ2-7	CASSLYGRAAYEQYF	TGTGCCAGCAGTTTATACGGGAGGGCCGCCTACGAGCAGTACTTC
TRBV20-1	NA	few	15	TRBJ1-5	CSARKDSYSNQPQHF	TGCAGTGCTAGAAAGGACAGCTATAGCAATCAGCCCCAGCATTTT
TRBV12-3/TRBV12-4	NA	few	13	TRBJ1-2	CASSYGSTGGYTF	TGTGCCAGCAGTTACGGGTCTACGGGTGGCTACACCTTC
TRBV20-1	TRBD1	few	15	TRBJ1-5	CSASVETGVNQPQHF	TGCAGTGCTAGCGTAGAGACAGGGGTTAATCAGCCCCAGCATTTT
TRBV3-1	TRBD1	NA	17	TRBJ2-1	CATSQEDPGQRDNEQFF	TGTGCCACCAGCCAAGAGGACCCGGGACAGAGGGACAATGAGCAGTTCTTC
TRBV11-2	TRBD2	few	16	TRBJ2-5	CASSLAGLATGETQYF	TGTGCCAGCAGCTTAGCGGGACTAGCAACAGGAGAGACCCAGTACTTC
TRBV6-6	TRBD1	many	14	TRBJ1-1	CASARDSYNTEAFF	TGTGCCAGCGCGAGGGACAGCTACAACACTGAAGCTTTCTTT